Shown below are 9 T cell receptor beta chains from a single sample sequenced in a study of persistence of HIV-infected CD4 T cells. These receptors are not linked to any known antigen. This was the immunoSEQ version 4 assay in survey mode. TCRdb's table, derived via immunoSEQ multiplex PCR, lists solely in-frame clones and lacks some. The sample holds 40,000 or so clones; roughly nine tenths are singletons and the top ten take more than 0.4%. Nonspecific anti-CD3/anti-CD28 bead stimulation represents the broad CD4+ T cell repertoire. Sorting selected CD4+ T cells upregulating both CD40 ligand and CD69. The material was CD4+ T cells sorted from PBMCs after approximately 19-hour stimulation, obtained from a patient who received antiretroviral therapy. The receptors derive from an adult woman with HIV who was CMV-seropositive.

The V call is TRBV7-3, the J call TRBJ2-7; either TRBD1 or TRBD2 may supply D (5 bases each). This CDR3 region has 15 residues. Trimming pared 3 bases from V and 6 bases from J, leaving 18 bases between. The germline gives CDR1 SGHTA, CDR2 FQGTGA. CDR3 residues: CASSLGAGGTGEQYF. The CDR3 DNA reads TGTGCCAGCAGCTTGGGAGCTGGGGGTACGGGCGAGCAGTACTTC.

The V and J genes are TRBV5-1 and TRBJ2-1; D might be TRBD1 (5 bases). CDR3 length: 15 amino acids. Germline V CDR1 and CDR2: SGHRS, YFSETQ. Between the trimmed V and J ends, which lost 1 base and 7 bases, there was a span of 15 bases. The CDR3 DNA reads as TGCGCCAGCAGCTTGTCGGCAGGGCTGAGGAATGAGCAGTTCTTC. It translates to CASSLSAGLRNEQFF.

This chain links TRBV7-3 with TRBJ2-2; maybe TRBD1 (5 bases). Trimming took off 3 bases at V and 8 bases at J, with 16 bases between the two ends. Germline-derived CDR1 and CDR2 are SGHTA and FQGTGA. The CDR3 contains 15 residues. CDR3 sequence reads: CASSLHQGLVGELFF. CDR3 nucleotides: TGTGCCAGCAGCTTGCACCAGGGTTTAGTAGGGGAGCTGTTTTTT.

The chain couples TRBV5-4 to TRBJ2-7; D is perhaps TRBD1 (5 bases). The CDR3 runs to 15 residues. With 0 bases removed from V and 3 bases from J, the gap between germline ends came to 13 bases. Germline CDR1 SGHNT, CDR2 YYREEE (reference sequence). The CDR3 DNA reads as TGTGCCAGCAGCTTGGATAGGGGTAGGCACTACGAGCAGTACTTC. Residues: CASSLDRGRHYEQYF.

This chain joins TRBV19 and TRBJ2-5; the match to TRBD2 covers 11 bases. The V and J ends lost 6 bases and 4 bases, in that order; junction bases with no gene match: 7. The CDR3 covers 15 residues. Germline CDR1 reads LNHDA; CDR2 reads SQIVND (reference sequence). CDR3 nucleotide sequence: TGTGCCAGTAGGACTAGCGGGGATTGGGGAGAGACCCAGTACTTC. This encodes CASRTSGDWGETQYF.

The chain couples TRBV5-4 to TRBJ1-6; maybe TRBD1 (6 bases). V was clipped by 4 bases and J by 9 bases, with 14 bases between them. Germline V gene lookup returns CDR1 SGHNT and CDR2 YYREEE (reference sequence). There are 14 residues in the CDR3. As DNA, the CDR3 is TGTGCCAGCAGCCCCAGGGGACGGGGTTCACCCCTCCACTTT. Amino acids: CASSPRGRGSPLHF.

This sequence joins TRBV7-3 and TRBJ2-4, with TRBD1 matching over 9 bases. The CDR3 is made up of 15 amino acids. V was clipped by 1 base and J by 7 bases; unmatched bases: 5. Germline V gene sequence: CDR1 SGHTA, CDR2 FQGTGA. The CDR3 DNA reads TGTGCCAGCAGCTTAAATGGTGGACAGGGGAACATTCAGTACTTC. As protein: CASSLNGGQGNIQYF.

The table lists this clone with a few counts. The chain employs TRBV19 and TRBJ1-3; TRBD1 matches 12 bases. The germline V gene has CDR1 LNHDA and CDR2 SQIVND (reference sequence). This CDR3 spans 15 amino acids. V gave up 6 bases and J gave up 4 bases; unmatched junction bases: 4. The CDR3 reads CASSRDRGQGNTIYF. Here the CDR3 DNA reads TGTGCCAGTAGCCGGGACAGGGGGCAAGGAAACACCATATATTTT.

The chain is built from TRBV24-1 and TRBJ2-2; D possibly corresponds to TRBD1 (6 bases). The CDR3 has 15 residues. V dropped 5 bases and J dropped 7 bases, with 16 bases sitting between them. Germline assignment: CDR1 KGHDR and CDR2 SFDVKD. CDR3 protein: CATSAGGAGGGELFF. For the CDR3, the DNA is TGTGCCACCAGTGCTGGGGGCGCTGGCGGCGGGGAGCTGTTTTTT.